This TCR beta chain originates from a study of blood T cell repertoires in COVID-19. Overall study: Sites in the United States, Italy and Spain provided acute and convalescent COVID-19 samples. The cDNA or gDNA used as material had been derived from T cells, B-cell-depleted T cells, or PBMCs.

V shed 3 bases and J shed 0 bases, with 8 bases lying between them. Germline CDR1 is SGHVS and CDR2 is FQNEAQ. The CDR3 is made up of 15 amino acids. Per the original methods: Quantification of nucleated cells was approximated via reference gene primer amplification. Measured with immunoSEQ multiplex PCR; TCRdb has only the in-frame clones, and not every one. The V and J calls and the clone size are those of that table, but D and trimming were determined from the DNA. The sample yields 9,000 to 15,000 clones, more than 65% seen once. This TCR was sampled from a man aged 80 or over with acute or convalescent COVID-19. The rearrangement links TRBV7-8 to TRBJ2-2; no firm D call. The sample consisted of peripheral blood. As DNA, the CDR3 is TGTGCCAGCAGCTTCTTACAGACGAACACCGGGGAGCTGTTTTTT. This sequence encodes CASSFLQTNTGELFF.